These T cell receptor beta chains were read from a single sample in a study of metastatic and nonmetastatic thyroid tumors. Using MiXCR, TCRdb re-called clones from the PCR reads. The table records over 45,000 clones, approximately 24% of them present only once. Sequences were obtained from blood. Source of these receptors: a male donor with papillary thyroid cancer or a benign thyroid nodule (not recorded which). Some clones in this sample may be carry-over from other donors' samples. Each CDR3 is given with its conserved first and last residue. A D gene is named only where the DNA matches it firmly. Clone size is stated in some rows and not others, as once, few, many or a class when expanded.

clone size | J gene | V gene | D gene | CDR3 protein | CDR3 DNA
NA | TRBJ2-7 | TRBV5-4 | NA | CASSPPESVEQYF | TGTGCCAGCAGCCCGCCCGAATCGGTCGAGCAGTACTTC
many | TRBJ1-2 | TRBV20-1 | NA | CSARVRGTNYGYTF | TGCAGTGCTAGAGTCCGGGGGACTAACTATGGCTACACCTTC
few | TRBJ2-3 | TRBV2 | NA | CASRTASTDTQYF | TGTGCCAGCAGGACAGCCAGCACAGATACGCAGTATTTT
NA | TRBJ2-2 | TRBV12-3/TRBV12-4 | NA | CSSSADLSSGDLFF | TGTTCCAGCAGTGCCGACCTTTCCTCCGGGGATCTGTTTTTT
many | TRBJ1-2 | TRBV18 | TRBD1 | CASSQQGRSDYGYTF | TGTGCCAGCTCACAACAGGGGAGGAGTGACTATGGCTACACCTTC
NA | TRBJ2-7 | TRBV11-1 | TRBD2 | CASSSSTLAGVSSYEQYF | TGTGCCAGCAGCTCCAGTACTCTAGCGGGAGTGAGCTCCTACGAGCAGTACTTC
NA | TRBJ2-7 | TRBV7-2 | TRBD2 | CASSLTSGYEQYF | TGTGCCAGCAGCTTAACTAGCGGCTACGAGCAGTACTTC
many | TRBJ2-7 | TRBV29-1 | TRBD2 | CSAIAGASYEQYF | TGCAGCGCTATAGCGGGGGCCTCCTACGAGCAGTACTTC
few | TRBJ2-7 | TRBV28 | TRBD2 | CASSPILGGSASYEQYF | TGTGCCAGCAGCCCCATACTCGGCGGGAGTGCGTCCTACGAGCAGTACTTC
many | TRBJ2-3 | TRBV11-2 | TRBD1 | CASSLDFRQGAIDTQYF | TGTGCCAGCAGCTTAGATTTTAGACAGGGGGCGATAGATACGCAGTATTTT
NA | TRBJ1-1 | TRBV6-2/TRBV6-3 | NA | CASSYSTEAFF | TGTGCCAGCAGTTACTCCACTGAAGCTTTCTTT
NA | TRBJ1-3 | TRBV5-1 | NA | CASSPLSCGNTIYF | TGCGCCAGCAGCCCCCTCAGTTGTGGAAACACCATATATTTT
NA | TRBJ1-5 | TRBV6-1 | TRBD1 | CASSGQGRDQPQHF | TGTGCCAGCAGTGGACAGGGTAGGGATCAGCCCCAGCATTTT
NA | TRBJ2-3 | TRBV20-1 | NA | CSARPITSTDTQYF | TGCAGTGCTCGCCCAATAACTAGCACAGATACGCAGTATTTT
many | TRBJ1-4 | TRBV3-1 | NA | CASSQSYRKLFF | TGTGCCAGCAGCCAATCCTATCGAAAACTGTTTTTT
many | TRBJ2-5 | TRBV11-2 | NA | CASSLGFQETQYF | TGTGCCAGCAGCTTAGGATTCCAAGAGACCCAGTACTTC
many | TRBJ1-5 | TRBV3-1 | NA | CASSLRGGQPQHF | TGTGCCAGCAGCCTCCGGGGCGGTCAGCCCCAGCATTTT
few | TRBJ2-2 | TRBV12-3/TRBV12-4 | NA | CASSLAGKLFF | TGTGCCAGCAGTTTGGCCGGTAAGCTGTTTTTT
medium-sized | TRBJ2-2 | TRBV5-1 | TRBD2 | CASSLVPLVLAGEGAGELFF | TGCGCCAGCAGCTTGGTCCCATTGGTCCTAGCGGGAGAGGGGGCCGGGGAGCTGTTTTTT
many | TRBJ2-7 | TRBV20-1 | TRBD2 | CSAPLTSGGHEQYF | TGCAGTGCTCCCCTCACTAGCGGGGGCCACGAGCAGTACTTC
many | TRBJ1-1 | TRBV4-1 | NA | CASSQESGLGTEAFF | TGCGCCAGCAGCCAAGAGTCGGGGTTGGGCACTGAAGCTTTCTTT
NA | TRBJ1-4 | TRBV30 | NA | CAWSVGGREKLFF | TGTGCCTGGAGTGTCGGGGGGAGGGAAAAACTGTTTTTT